This passage covers 11 T cell receptor beta chains from one sample sequenced in a study of blood T cell repertoires in COVID-19. Libraries were prepared by immunoSEQ multiplex PCR; TCRdb keeps only in-frame clonotypes and omits some of them. The table includes roughly 160,000 clones, approximately 86% detected once. Material: peripheral blood. These receptors were taken from a woman of 80 years or more with COVID-19, enrolled during active disease.

This clone was counted only a few times. This chain connects TRBV19 to TRBJ1-1; D may be TRBD1 (5 bases). This CDR3 spans 13 amino acids. Trimming removed 3 bases at V and 7 bases at J, with 12 bases between. Looked up from germline, CDR1 is LNHDA and CDR2 is SQIVND (reference sequence). The CDR3: CASSIGQGVEAFF. The DNA of the CDR3 is TGTGCCAGTAGTATTGGGCAGGGTGTTGAAGCTTTCTTT.

The CDR3 DNA reads as TGTGCCAGCAGCCGCCTTGGACAGGCTAACTATGGCTACACCTTC. It yields the protein CASSRLGQANYGYTF. The rearrangement uses TRBV27 and TRBJ1-2, with 7 bases aligning to TRBD1. In germline, CDR1 is MNHEY, CDR2 SMNVEV (reference sequence). This CDR3 has 15 amino acids. Trimming removed 6 bases from V and 0 bases from J; junction bases left unmatched: 7.

This chain joins TRBV10-1 and TRBJ2-7; 12 nucleotides line up with TRBD2. This CDR3 region has 14 residues. The junction had 5 bases not matched to a gene; V was cut back by 9 bases and J by 2 bases. Germline loops: CDR1 WNHNN, CDR2 SYGVQD (reference sequence). CDR3 loop: CARETSGRTYEQYF. CDR3 DNA sequence: TGCGCCAGGGAAACTAGCGGGAGGACCTACGAGCAGTACTTC.

The CDR3 bases are TGTGCCAGCAGCTTAGGCGCGTTCTCTGGAAACACCATATATTTT. Protein sequence: CASSLGAFSGNTIYF. This sequence joins TRBV11-2 and TRBJ1-3; the D is unclear. The CDR3 loop spans 15 amino acids. Trimming cost V 1 base and J 0 bases, with 7 bases left between them. Per germline, CDR1 SGHAT and CDR2 FQNNGV.

For the CDR3, the DNA is TGCGCCAGCAATCGTGACAGGGAAGGAGTCGAAAAACTGTTTTTT. The encoded protein is CASNRDREGVEKLFF. The chain combines TRBV10-1 with TRBJ1-4, with 7 bases lining up with TRBD1. This CDR3 has 15 amino acids. Germline CDR1 WNHNN, CDR2 SYGVQD (reference sequence). V dropped 7 bases and J dropped 8; count of bases not matched to a gene: 13.

V gene TRBV5-4 combines with J gene TRBJ1-1; D ambiguous. The CDR3 has 14 residues. CDR1 and CDR2 from the germline V gene are SGHNT and YYREEE (reference sequence). V was cut by 4 bases and J by 4 bases, with 14 bases left in between. The CDR3 coding sequence is TGTGCCAGCAGCGACCCACGGGGTAGCACTGAAGCTTTCTTT. It yields the protein CASSDPRGSTEAFF.

The chain employs TRBV6-2 or TRBV6-3 and TRBJ1-5; D call uncertain. In germline, CDR1 is MNHEY, CDR2 SVGEGT. Trimming shortened V by 5 bases and J by 10 bases, and 15 bases separated the two germline ends. The CDR3 length is 13 residues. The DNA of the CDR3 is TGTGCCAGCAGTACTACCCGCGAGATCCCCCAGCATTTT. It is translated as CASSTTREIPQHF.

This chain joins TRBV6-6 and TRBJ1-6; D is uncertain. The germline V and J ends were trimmed by 4 bases and 2 bases, with 6 bases remaining between them. The germline gives CDR1 MNHNY, CDR2 SVGAGI (reference sequence). This CDR3 spans 14 amino acids. Written as DNA, the CDR3 is TGTGCCAGCAGTTTCGACACCTATAATTCACCCCTCCACTTT. Amino acid sequence: CASSFDTYNSPLHF.

This clone has just one count. The chain couples TRBV23-1 to TRBJ2-7, with a weak D call TRBD2 (6 bases). TRBV23-1 is identified as an open reading frame with a role that is uncertain. This CDR3 has 12 amino acids. Deletions cut 2 bases from V and 6 bases from J, with 8 bases between. The CDR3 DNA reads as TGCGCCAGCAGTCAAGAGGGAGGCGAGCAGTACTTC. Its translation is CASSQEGGEQYF.

A few counts support this clone. The chain carries TRBV19 and TRBJ1-6; D gene unclear. The CDR3 is 15 amino acids. Trimming shortened V by 3 bases and J by 6 bases, and 12 bases separated the two germline ends. Germline V gene data show CDR1 as LNHDA and CDR2 as SQIVND (reference sequence). The CDR3 bases are TGTGCCAGTAGTATCGACACCCGTCTTAATTCACCCCTCCACTTT. This translates into CASSIDTRLNSPLHF. The full variable domain, its missing parts supplied by reference TRBV19 and TRBJ1-6, is DGGITQSPKYLFRKEGQNVTLSCEQNLNHDAMYWYRQDPGQGLRLIYYSQIVNDFQKGDIAEGYSVSREKKESFPLTVTSAQKNPTAFYLCASSIDTRLNSPLHFGNGTRLTVT.

The chain has TRBV6-5 and TRBJ2-3; 7 nucleotides match TRBD2. Trimming cost V 2 bases and J 2 bases; bases outside gene matches: 1. The CDR3 is made up of 14 amino acids. The germline V gene has CDR1 MNHEY and CDR2 SVGAGI. The CDR3 loop is CASSYGLDTDTQYF. As DNA, the CDR3 is TGTGCCAGCAGTTACGGACTAGACACAGATACGCAGTATTTT.